The 2 T cell receptor beta chains below come from one sample, sequenced in a study of identical twins. TCRdb itself ran the 5' RACE reads through MiXCR, one entry per CDR3 protein. The profile shows 450,000 or so distinct CDR3 sequences, about 14% of them singletons. The sample was also reused in another study, on yellow fever vaccine responses in identical twins.

The material sequenced was CD4+ T cells sorted from blood. These receptors were obtained from a young woman in good health.

The J gene is TRBJ1-2, the V gene TRBV2; D might be TRBD1 (6 bases). V gave up 6 bases and J gave up 2 bases, with 13 bases separating them. This CDR3 has 14 residues. Germline V gene lookup returns CDR1 SNHLY and CDR2 FYNNEI. The CDR3 sequence: CASRTPGANYGYTF. The CDR3 DNA sequence: TGTGCCAGCAGAACCCCAGGGGCGAACTATGGCTACACCTTC.

The chain couples TRBV11-1 to TRBJ2-5; the D is unclear. Germline CDR1 and CDR2: SGHAT and FQDESV (reference sequence). There are 13 residues in the CDR3. The V end lost 1 base, the J end lost 4 bases, and 7 bases lay between the germline ends. CDR3 residues: CASSLEPGETQYF. The CDR3, as DNA: TGTGCCAGCAGCTTAGAACCGGGAGAGACCCAGTACTTC.